One and the same sample provided the 13 T cell receptor beta chains below, sequenced in a study of Graves' ophthalmopathy and Graves' hyperthyroidism. Using RNA transcripts, the TCR beta CDR3 regions were amplified. RT-PCR in the first round used HTBI primers; a second-round multiplex PCR followed. A single record per CDR3 protein comes from TCRdb applying MiXCR to the multiplex PCR reads. The sample holds almost 750,000 distinct CDR3 sequences, 40% seen once. Input material: peripheral blood. The receptors here all came from an adult man with Graves' ophthalmopathy.

In its sample, this clonotype was seen a few times. The chain couples TRBV24-1 to TRBJ1-2; D not resolved. With 5 bases removed from V and 2 bases from J, the gap between germline ends came to 11 bases. This CDR3 comprises 14 residues. Germline loops: CDR1 KGHDR, CDR2 SFDVKD. CDR3 DNA: TGTGCCACCAGTGTTCCCGACCTAAACTATGGCTACACCTTC. It encodes CATSVPDLNYGYTF.

This chain connects TRBV10-3 to TRBJ1-5; D might be TRBD1 (5 bases). The CDR3 loop spans 15 amino acids. Looked up from germline, CDR1 is ENHRY and CDR2 is SYGVKD. V dropped 3 bases and J dropped 6 bases, with 15 bases sitting between them. The DNA of the CDR3 is TGTGCCATCAGTGATTGGGGTACCGGGGGTCAGCCCCAGCATTTT. Translated: CAISDWGTGGQPQHF.

A note on this clonotype: At one of its ends the junction is not consistent with the germline gene, which may arise from a read error. The chain couples TRBV10-3 to TRBJ1-5, with D unresolved. Germline CDR1 is ENHRY and CDR2 is SYGVKD. CDR3 length equals 14 residues. The chain's CDR3 is CASSYWQQNQPQHF. DNA for the CDR3: TGTGCCAGCAGTTACTGGCAGCAGAATCAGCCCCAGCATTTT.

The sample holds one count of this clonotype. This rearrangement joins TRBV15 to TRBJ1-1; no definite D call. There are 15 residues in the CDR3. CDR1 is LNHNV, CDR2 YYDKDF, per germline (reference sequence). Deletions cut 3 bases from V and 1 base from J, with 12 bases between. The CDR3 coding sequence is TGTGCCACCAGCAGCGGCGTCAGATGGAACACTGAAGCTTTCTTT. Protein sequence: CATSSGVRWNTEAFF. The full variable domain, with the rest looked up from reference TRBV15 and TRBJ1-1, is DAMVIQNPRYQVTQFGKPVTLSCSQTLNHNVMYWYQQKSSQAPKLLFHYYDKDFNNEADTPDNFQSRRPNTSFCFLDIRSPGLGDTAMYLCATSSGVRWNTEAFFGQGTRLTVV.

In its sample, this clonotype was seen a few times. The chain employs TRBV6-5 and TRBJ1-6; TRBD1 might be the D (5 bases). Germline assignment: CDR1 MNHEY and CDR2 SVGAGI. This CDR3 is 15 amino acids long. Trimming left V 0 bases short and J 8 bases short, with 11 bases between. The CDR3 here is CASSYSRGPYSPLHF. DNA of the CDR3: TGTGCCAGCAGTTACTCGAGGGGACCTTATTCACCCCTCCACTTT.

The V gene is TRBV5-1, the J gene TRBJ1-5; D unclear. V lost 4 bases, J lost 1 base, and 9 bases lay in between. The CDR3 loop spans 14 amino acids. In germline, CDR1 is SGHRS, CDR2 YFSETQ. The CDR3 loop is CASSDPGSNQPQHF. The CDR3, as DNA: TGCGCCAGCAGCGATCCGGGAAGCAATCAGCCCCAGCATTTT. The full variable domain, in which reference TRBV5-1 and TRBJ1-5 provide the parts outside the CDR3, is KAGVTQTPRYLIKTRGQQVTLSCSPISGHRSVSWYQQTPGQGLQFLFEYFSETQRNKGNFPGRFSGRQFSNSRSEMNVSTLELGDSALYLCASSDPGSNQPQHFGDGTRLSIL.

As regards this clonotype: The junction shows a germline mismatch at one end, possibly a read error. The CDR3 DNA follows: TGTGCCAGCAGCTTACGCTCTACCGTCACTGAAGCTCTCTTT. Its translation is CASSLRSTVTEALF. The V and J genes are TRBV5-5 and TRBJ1-1; D is undetermined. The germline V gene encodes CDR1 SGHKS and CDR2 YYEKEE (reference sequence). The CDR3 is 14 residues long.

This clonotype was seen at least ten times. The V and J genes are TRBV7-9 and TRBJ2-7, with TRBD2 matching over 7 bases. Germline-derived CDR1 and CDR2 are SEHNR and FQNEAQ (reference sequence). The CDR3 consists of 15 residues. V dropped 3 bases and J dropped 6; count of bases not matched to a gene: 11. The CDR3 DNA sequence: TGTGCCAGCAGCTTGGCGGGAGCGGCTACGGGCGAGCAGTACTTC. Translation gives CASSLAGAATGEQYF.

As concerns this clonotype: A much larger clone sits a single nucleotide away, making a read error possible. This chain connects TRBV10-3 to TRBJ1-5; 7 bases match TRBD1. The CDR3 contains 15 residues. Germline V gene data show CDR1 as ENHRY and CDR2 as SYGVKD. For the CDR3, the DNA is TGTGTCATCAGTGAGTCGGACAGGACTTCTTCGCCCCAGCATTTT. Translation: CVISESDRTSSPQHF.

The genes are TRBV5-4 and TRBJ1-2; 11 bases fit TRBD1. CDR1 and CDR2 (germline): SGHNT, YYREEE (reference sequence). CDR3 length: 16 amino acids. The junction had 9 bases not matched to a gene; V was cut back by 4 bases and J by 4 bases. DNA of the CDR3: TGTGCCAGCAGCCCACTGGGGACAGGGGGTCCCTATGGCTACACCTTC. This gives the protein CASSPLGTGGPYGYTF.

This clonotype showed up just a few times. The rearrangement joins TRBV20-1 to TRBJ1-5; D not certain. This CDR3 spans 14 amino acids. Germline assignment: CDR1 DFQATT and CDR2 SNEGSKA (reference sequence). V gave up 6 bases and J gave up 4 bases, with 16 bases separating them. The CDR3 coding sequence is TGCAGTGCGGACCAAGGAAGAGAGAATCAGCCCCAGCATTTT. It codes for CSADQGRENQPQHF.

This chain connects TRBV25-1 to TRBJ1-2; D is unresolved. Germline assignment: CDR1 MGHDK and CDR2 SYGVNS. V shed 8 bases and J shed 8 bases, with 15 bases lying between them. The CDR3 length is 12 residues. In nucleotides, the CDR3 is TGTGCCAGCGTTGATCCGTCGGGAGGCTACACCTTC. Protein: CASVDPSGGYTF.

J is TRBJ2-6 and V is TRBV13; 7 nucleotides match TRBD2. V dropped 5 bases and J dropped 4; count of bases not matched to a gene: 5. This CDR3 comprises 15 residues. Germline loops: CDR1 PRHDT, CDR2 FYEKMQ (reference sequence). The DNA for the CDR3 is TGTGCCAGCAGCAAGCCCGGGGGGGGGGCCAACGTCCTGACTTTC. Translating it yields CASSKPGGGANVLTF.